This entry features one T cell receptor beta chain sequence. Other DNA sequences in the sample encode the same CDR3. Profiling relied on immunoSEQ multiplex PCR, and the TCRdb table lists in-frame clones only, not all of them. The sample has 2.3 million or so clones; roughly 93% are singletons. The data stem from a study of shared clonotypes between healthy human individuals. This CDR3 spans 13 amino acids. Looked up from germline, CDR1 is SQVTM and CDR2 is ANQGSEA. J lost 4 bases, V lost 4 bases, and 5 bases had no gene match. The TCR sequence derives from a man younger than 35 in good health. Some clones in this sample may be carry-over from other donors' samples. The V call is TRBV29-1, the J call TRBJ2-3; 7 nucleotides agree with TRBD2. Sequencing input: naive CD4+ T cells from PBMCs. Subset indicated: CD45RA+ positively selected. The CDR3 DNA reads TGCAGCGTTGGCCCGGGAGGCCCAGATACGCAGTATTTT. Translated: CSVGPGGPDTQYF.